The rows below give T cell receptor beta chains drawn from one sample of a study of human T cells and chemical hapten exposure. TCRdb used MiXCR to reprocess the RACE reads, holding one entry per CDR3 protein. The sample holds 95,000 to 150,000 distinct CDR3 sequences, around 13% seen once. Here the sequenced sample was whole blood, taken in connection with sensitization to the hapten diphenylcyclopropenone (DPC). These receptors were obtained from a man aged 18-30 years with alopecia areata. Some clones in this sample may be carry-over from other donors' samples. The CDR3 runs from the conserved cysteine through the conserved F or W. A D gene is named only where the DNA matches it firmly. For some rows the clone size is stated as once, few or many, or as a class when expanded; others skip it.

d_gene: .; len: 14; v_gene: TRBV28; j_gene: TRBJ1-4; abundance: .; CDR3nt: TGTGCCAGCAGCTCCAGGGTAGGGGATGAAAAACTGTTTTTT; CDR3aa: CASSSRVGDEKLFF
d_gene: .; len: 15; v_gene: TRBV4-3; j_gene: TRBJ1-4; abundance: .; CDR3nt: TGCGCCAGCAGCCAAGAGCCGGGGGCGGGGGAAAAACTGTTTTTT; CDR3aa: CASSQEPGAGEKLFF
d_gene: .; len: 12; v_gene: TRBV28; j_gene: TRBJ1-5; abundance: few; CDR3nt: TGTGCCAGCAGTCTTTATAATCAGCCCCAGCATTTT; CDR3aa: CASSLYNQPQHF
d_gene: .; len: 10; v_gene: TRBV29-1; j_gene: TRBJ2-1; abundance: .; CDR3nt: TGCAGCGGTGTTTACAATGAGCAGTTCTTC; CDR3aa: CSGVYNEQFF
d_gene: TRBD1; len: 12; v_gene: TRBV10-2; j_gene: TRBJ2-1; abundance: few; CDR3nt: TGCGCCTGCAGGACAGGGGACAATGAGCAGTTCTTC; CDR3aa: CACRTGDNEQFF
d_gene: TRBD1; len: 16; v_gene: TRBV7-2; j_gene: TRBJ1-3; abundance: .; CDR3nt: TGTGCCAGCAGCCCGAGCGGGACAGGGAGCGAAAACACCATATATTTT; CDR3aa: CASSPSGTGSENTIYF
d_gene: .; len: 14; v_gene: TRBV11-2; j_gene: TRBJ2-7; abundance: few; CDR3nt: TGTGCCAGCAGCTTAGGGGCCGGTTCCTACGAGCAGTACTTC; CDR3aa: CASSLGAGSYEQYF
d_gene: .; len: 13; v_gene: TRBV29-1; j_gene: TRBJ2-2; abundance: .; CDR3nt: TGCAGCGTGGGGGGACATAACACCGGGGAGCTGTTTTTT; CDR3aa: CSVGGHNTGELFF
d_gene: .; len: 16; v_gene: TRBV5-4; j_gene: TRBJ2-3; abundance: .; CDR3nt: TGTGCCAGCAGCTTAGGGGCAACCCGTAGCACAGATACGCAGTATTTT; CDR3aa: CASSLGATRSTDTQYF
d_gene: .; len: 19; v_gene: TRBV6-2/TRBV6-3; j_gene: TRBJ2-5; abundance: few; CDR3nt: TGTGCCAGCACCAAGGGCCCCCGCGGGCACCTCACCCCGCAAGAGACCCAGTACTTC; CDR3aa: CASTKGPRGHLTPQETQYF
d_gene: .; len: 11; v_gene: TRBV29-1; j_gene: TRBJ1-2; abundance: few; CDR3nt: TGCAGCGTTGAAGTGGCAGGGATTCCCCTCTTC; CDR3aa: CSVEVAGIPLF
d_gene: .; len: 17; v_gene: TRBV27; j_gene: TRBJ1-2; abundance: many; CDR3nt: TGTGCCAGCAGTTTCTGGGCAGGGCTCGTAAGCAGGCAGGGCTACACCTTC; CDR3aa: CASSFWAGLVSRQGYTF
d_gene: .; len: 16; v_gene: TRBV12-3/TRBV12-4; j_gene: TRBJ1-5; abundance: .; CDR3nt: TGTGCCAGCAGCCTCGTCTCCCCCTGGGGCAATCAGCCCCAGCATTTT; CDR3aa: CASSLVSPWGNQPQHF
d_gene: .; len: 14; v_gene: TRBV3-1; j_gene: TRBJ1-2; abundance: many; CDR3nt: TGTGCCAGCAGCCAAGATCCCGCGGGGGATGGCTACACCTTC; CDR3aa: CASSQDPAGDGYTF
d_gene: TRBD1; len: 15; v_gene: TRBV20-1; j_gene: TRBJ1-2; abundance: .; CDR3nt: TGCAGTGCTAGCTTTGGGACAGGGGTAAACTATGGCTACACCTTC; CDR3aa: CSASFGTGVNYGYTF
d_gene: TRBD1; len: 15; v_gene: TRBV7-2; j_gene: TRBJ1-1; abundance: .; CDR3nt: TGTGCCAGCAGCTTAGCCGGACAGGAGAACACTGAAGCTTTCTTT; CDR3aa: CASSLAGQENTEAFF
d_gene: TRBD1; len: 14; v_gene: TRBV7-3; j_gene: TRBJ2-7; abundance: few; CDR3nt: TGTGCCAGCAGCCCGCGCAGGGGGCTATACGAGCAGTACTTC; CDR3aa: CASSPRRGLYEQYF
d_gene: .; len: 12; v_gene: TRBV7-9; j_gene: TRBJ2-4; abundance: few; CDR3nt: TGTGCCAGCAGCTTAGTTGGGACGTCGTTCTACTTC; CDR3aa: CASSLVGTSFYF
d_gene: TRBD1; len: 16; v_gene: TRBV27; j_gene: TRBJ1-5; abundance: few; CDR3nt: TGTGCCAGCAGCCACCGACAGGGCGCGAGGGGGCAGCCCCAGCATTTT; CDR3aa: CASSHRQGARGQPQHF
d_gene: .; len: 16; v_gene: TRBV4-3; j_gene: TRBJ1-1; abundance: many; CDR3nt: TGCGCCAGCAGCCCATTGACGAACAGGGCTGCCACTGAAGCTTTCTTT; CDR3aa: CASSPLTNRAATEAFF
d_gene: .; len: 15; v_gene: TRBV18; j_gene: TRBJ1-3; abundance: .; CDR3nt: TGTGCCAGCTCACCACCGGTTTACTCTGGAAACACCATATATTTT; CDR3aa: CASSPPVYSGNTIYF
d_gene: TRBD2; len: 15; v_gene: TRBV7-9; j_gene: TRBJ2-3; abundance: .; CDR3nt: TGTGCCAGCGCCGAAAGCGGGGGGGCGATAGATACGCAGTATTTT; CDR3aa: CASAESGGAIDTQYF
d_gene: TRBD1; len: 15; v_gene: TRBV4-1; j_gene: TRBJ2-5; abundance: .; CDR3nt: TGCGCCAGCAGCCAGGCTGGACAGGGGAGGGAGACCCAGTACTTC; CDR3aa: CASSQAGQGRETQYF
d_gene: .; len: 12; v_gene: TRBV11-2; j_gene: TRBJ1-1; abundance: .; CDR3nt: TGTGCCAGCAGCTTAGAAAGCCCTGAAGCTTTCTTT; CDR3aa: CASSLESPEAFF
d_gene: .; len: 13; v_gene: TRBV10-1; j_gene: TRBJ1-2; abundance: .; CDR3nt: TGCGCCAGCAGTGGAAGCCCCGGGTATGGCTACACCTTC; CDR3aa: CASSGSPGYGYTF
d_gene: .; len: 14; v_gene: TRBV28; j_gene: TRBJ2-3; abundance: many; CDR3nt: TGTGCCAGCAGTTTAAGGGGGTCCGGCGATACGCAGTATTTT; CDR3aa: CASSLRGSGDTQYF
d_gene: .; len: 20; v_gene: TRBV4-2; j_gene: TRBJ2-4; abundance: .; CDR3nt: TGTGCCAGCAGCCAAAATTCTTATAGAATTAGATCAAATCTTTTGAACATTCAGTACTTC; CDR3aa: CASSQNSYRIRSNLLNIQYF
d_gene: .; len: 19; v_gene: TRBV12-2; j_gene: TRBJ2-4; abundance: .; CDR3nt: TGTGCAAGTCGCTTACCCCGGGCCCTAAAAGACCCAGCCAAAAACATTCAGTACTTC; CDR3aa: CASRLPRALKDPAKNIQYF
d_gene: .; len: 13; v_gene: TRBV5-1; j_gene: TRBJ2-7; abundance: .; CDR3nt: TGCGCCAGCAGCTCCCCGGGACAACGTGAGCAGTACTTC; CDR3aa: CASSSPGQREQYF
d_gene: .; len: 15; v_gene: TRBV29-1; j_gene: TRBJ2-1; abundance: .; CDR3nt: TGCAGCGTTGAAGGGACAGCCTATTCCTACAATGAGCAGTTCTTC; CDR3aa: CSVEGTAYSYNEQFF
d_gene: .; len: 14; v_gene: TRBV5-1; j_gene: TRBJ1-1; abundance: .; CDR3nt: TGCGCCAGCAGCTTGTTGATGGGGGCCACTGAAGCTTTCTTT; CDR3aa: CASSLLMGATEAFF
d_gene: .; len: 11; v_gene: TRBV4-1; j_gene: TRBJ2-5; abundance: .; CDR3nt: TGCGCCAGCAGCCAAGGTGGGACCCAGTACTTC; CDR3aa: CASSQGGTQYF
d_gene: .; len: 16; v_gene: TRBV3-1; j_gene: TRBJ2-4; abundance: .; CDR3nt: TGTGCCAGCAGCCAAGAGGAGGGGGTAGCCAAAAACATTCAGTACTTC; CDR3aa: CASSQEEGVAKNIQYF
d_gene: .; len: 13; v_gene: TRBV12-3/TRBV12-4; j_gene: TRBJ1-2; abundance: .; CDR3nt: TGTGCCAGCAGTTTAGGGCGGTACTATGGCTACACCTTC; CDR3aa: CASSLGRYYGYTF
d_gene: TRBD1; len: 12; v_gene: TRBV20-1; j_gene: TRBJ2-5; abundance: .; CDR3nt: TGCAGTGCCGGGACAGTCCAAGAGACCCAGTACTTC; CDR3aa: CSAGTVQETQYF
d_gene: .; len: 16; v_gene: TRBV19; j_gene: TRBJ1-5; abundance: .; CDR3nt: TGTGCCAGTAGTATCTCATCGCGGGGTTCAAATCAGCCCCAGCATTTT; CDR3aa: CASSISSRGSNQPQHF
d_gene: .; len: 16; v_gene: TRBV6-5; j_gene: TRBJ2-2; abundance: .; CDR3nt: TGTGCCAGCAGTACGAGGACTCGCTCGAACACCGGGGAGCTGTTTTTT; CDR3aa: CASSTRTRSNTGELFF
d_gene: .; len: 13; v_gene: TRBV29-1; j_gene: TRBJ2-2; abundance: .; CDR3nt: TGCAGCGCGGGGGCCTCGAACACCGGGGAGCTGTTTTTT; CDR3aa: CSAGASNTGELFF
d_gene: .; len: 13; v_gene: TRBV15; j_gene: TRBJ1-1; abundance: few; CDR3nt: TGTGCCACCAGCTCTCGCGGGGACACTGAAGCTTTCTTT; CDR3aa: CATSSRGDTEAFF
d_gene: .; len: 16; v_gene: TRBV5-6; j_gene: TRBJ2-5; abundance: .; CDR3nt: TGTGCCAGCAGCAGGACTCGGACAGACCGTCGAGAGACCCAGTACTTC; CDR3aa: CASSRTRTDRRETQYF
d_gene: .; len: 11; v_gene: TRBV12-5; j_gene: TRBJ2-5; abundance: few; CDR3nt: TGTGCTAGTGGTACTCAAGAGACCCAGTACTTC; CDR3aa: CASGTQETQYF
d_gene: .; len: 14; v_gene: TRBV6-1; j_gene: TRBJ2-6; abundance: few; CDR3nt: TGTGCCAGCAGGTCCACCTCTGGGGCCAACGTCCTGACTTTC; CDR3aa: CASRSTSGANVLTF
d_gene: .; len: 14; v_gene: TRBV20-1; j_gene: TRBJ2-7; abundance: few; CDR3nt: TGCAGTGCTAGAGCGGGGCAGACTCTCTACGAGCAGTACTTC; CDR3aa: CSARAGQTLYEQYF
d_gene: TRBD2; len: 16; v_gene: TRBV27; j_gene: TRBJ2-7; abundance: few; CDR3nt: TGTGCCAGCAGTTCAAGGTCGGGACTAGCTCTCTACGAGCAGTACTTC; CDR3aa: CASSSRSGLALYEQYF
d_gene: .; len: 14; v_gene: TRBV6-5; j_gene: TRBJ1-2; abundance: .; CDR3nt: TGTGCCAGCAGCCGTTCGGGGGGCCCTTATGGCTACACCTTC; CDR3aa: CASSRSGGPYGYTF
d_gene: .; len: 16; v_gene: TRBV4-3; j_gene: TRBJ2-1; abundance: few; CDR3nt: TGCGCCAGCAGCCAAGATAGGTGGAGCTTGGAGAATGAGCAGTTCTTC; CDR3aa: CASSQDRWSLENEQFF
d_gene: .; len: 15; v_gene: TRBV7-3; j_gene: TRBJ2-3; abundance: .; CDR3nt: TGTGCCAGCAGCTTCGACAGAACCACCACAGATACGCAGTATTTT; CDR3aa: CASSFDRTTTDTQYF
d_gene: .; len: 14; v_gene: TRBV11-2; j_gene: TRBJ2-2; abundance: many; CDR3nt: TGTGCCAGCAGCTTAGCCCCTGACACCGGGGAGCTGTTTTTT; CDR3aa: CASSLAPDTGELFF
d_gene: .; len: 16; v_gene: TRBV27; j_gene: TRBJ1-2; abundance: few; CDR3nt: TGTGCCAGCAGTTCTCTGGACAGTCTTTTTGTCTATGGCTACACCTTC; CDR3aa: CASSSLDSLFVYGYTF
d_gene: TRBD1; len: 16; v_gene: TRBV28; j_gene: TRBJ2-2; abundance: .; CDR3nt: TGTGCCAGCAGTTTTAACCCGGGACAGGATTTCGGGGAGCTGTTTTTT; CDR3aa: CASSFNPGQDFGELFF
d_gene: .; len: 12; v_gene: TRBV12-3/TRBV12-4; j_gene: TRBJ1-5; abundance: many; CDR3nt: TGTGCCAGCAGTTTTTCCGGTCAGCCCCAGCATTTT; CDR3aa: CASSFSGQPQHF
d_gene: .; len: 14; v_gene: TRBV11-3; j_gene: TRBJ2-7; abundance: few; CDR3nt: TGTGCCAGCAGCTTACAGGGGGGACCCTACGAGCAGTACTTC; CDR3aa: CASSLQGGPYEQYF